This TCR beta chain was recovered during a study of response to subunit inactivated influenza vaccine. TCRdb reprocessed the RT-PCR reads via MiXCR and lists one record per CDR3 protein. The sample records about 520,000 distinct CDR3 sequences, around 7.9% being singletons. The CDR3 runs 14 residues. Trimming cost V 0 bases and J 1 base, with 9 bases left between them. Germline lookup yields CDR1 GTSNPN and CDR2 SVGIG (reference sequence). Findings and limits, study-wide: Authors suggested each seasonal flu vaccination may recruit only limited numbers of new T cells.

Worth noting for this clonotype: As yet, its antigen is unknown.

V gene TRBV30 combines with J gene TRBJ1-1; no firm D call. The origin of this receptor is a man between 50 and 70 years old who received an inactivated influenza vaccine. Sequences were derived from PBMCs from blood, sampled 23 months after vaccination. The DNA for the CDR3 is TGTGCCTGGAGTGTTTTTCCTACGAACACTGAAGCTTTCTTT. Encoded protein: CAWSVFPTNTEAFF. Complete variable domain (other parts from reference TRBV30 and TRBJ1-1): SQTIHQWPATLVQPVGSPLSLECTVEGTSNPNLYWYRQAAGRGLQLLFYSVGIGQISSEVPQNLSASRPQDRQFILSSKKLLLSDSGFYLCAWSVFPTNTEAFFGQGTRLTVV.